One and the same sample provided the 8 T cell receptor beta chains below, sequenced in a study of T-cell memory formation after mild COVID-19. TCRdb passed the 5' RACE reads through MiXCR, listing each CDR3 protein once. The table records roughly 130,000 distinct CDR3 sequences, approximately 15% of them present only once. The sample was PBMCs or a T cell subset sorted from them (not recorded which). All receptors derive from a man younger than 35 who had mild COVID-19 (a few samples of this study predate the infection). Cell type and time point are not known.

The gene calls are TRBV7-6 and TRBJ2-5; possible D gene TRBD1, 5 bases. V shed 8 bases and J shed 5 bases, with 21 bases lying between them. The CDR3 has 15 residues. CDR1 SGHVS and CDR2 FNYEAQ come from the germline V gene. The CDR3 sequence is CASSLSPGIYETQYF. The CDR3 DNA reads TGTGCCAGCTCCCTTAGCCCAGGGATTTATGAGACCCAGTACTTC.

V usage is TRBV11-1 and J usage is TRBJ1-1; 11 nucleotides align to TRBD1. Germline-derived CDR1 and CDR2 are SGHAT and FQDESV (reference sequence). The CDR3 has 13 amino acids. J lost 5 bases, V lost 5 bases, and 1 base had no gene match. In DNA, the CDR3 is TGTGCCAGCAGCCGGGACAGGGGGACTGAAGCTTTCTTT. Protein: CASSRDRGTEAFF.

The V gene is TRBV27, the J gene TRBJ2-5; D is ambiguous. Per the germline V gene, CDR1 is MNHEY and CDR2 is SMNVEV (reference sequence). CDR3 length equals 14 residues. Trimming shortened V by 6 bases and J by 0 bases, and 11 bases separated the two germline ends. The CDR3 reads CASSPWGYQETQYF. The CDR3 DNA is TGTGCCAGCAGCCCATGGGGTTACCAAGAGACCCAGTACTTC.

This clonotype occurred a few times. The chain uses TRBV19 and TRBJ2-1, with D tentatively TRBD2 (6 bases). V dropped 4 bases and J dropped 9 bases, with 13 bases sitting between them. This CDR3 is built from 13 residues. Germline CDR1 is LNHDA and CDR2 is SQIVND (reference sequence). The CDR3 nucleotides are TGTGCCAGTAGTAAGACTAGAAGGAGTGAGCAGTTCTTC. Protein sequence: CASSKTRRSEQFF.

For the CDR3, the DNA is TGTGCCAGCAGCTTAGGAGGCGGGGACGAGCAGTACTTC. The encoded protein is CASSLGGGDEQYF. V usage is TRBV7-2 and J usage is TRBJ2-7, with a tentative D call TRBD2 (6 bases). V was shortened by 1 base and J by 5 bases, with 9 bases between the two germline ends. Germline lookup yields CDR1 SGHTA and CDR2 FQGNSA. The CDR3 has 13 residues.

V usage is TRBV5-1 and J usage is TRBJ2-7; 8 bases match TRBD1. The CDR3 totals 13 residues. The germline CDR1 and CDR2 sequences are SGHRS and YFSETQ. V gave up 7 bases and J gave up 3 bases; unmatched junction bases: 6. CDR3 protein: CASGRGQDYEQYF. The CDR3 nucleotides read TGCGCCAGCGGGCGGGGACAGGACTACGAGCAGTACTTC.

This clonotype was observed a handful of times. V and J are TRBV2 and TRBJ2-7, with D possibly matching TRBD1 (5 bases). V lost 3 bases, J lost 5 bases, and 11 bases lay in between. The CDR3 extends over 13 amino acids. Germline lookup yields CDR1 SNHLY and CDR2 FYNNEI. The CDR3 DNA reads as TGTGCCAGCAGTGAGCAGGGAATTGACGAGCAGTACTTC. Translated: CASSEQGIDEQYF.

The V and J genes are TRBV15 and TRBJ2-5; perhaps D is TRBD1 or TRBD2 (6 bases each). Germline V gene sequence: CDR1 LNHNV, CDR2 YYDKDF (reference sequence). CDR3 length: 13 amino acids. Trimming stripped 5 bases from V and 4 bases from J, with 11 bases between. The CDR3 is CATSPRGGETQYF. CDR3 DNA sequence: TGTGCCACCAGCCCCAGGGGAGGAGAGACCCAGTACTTC.